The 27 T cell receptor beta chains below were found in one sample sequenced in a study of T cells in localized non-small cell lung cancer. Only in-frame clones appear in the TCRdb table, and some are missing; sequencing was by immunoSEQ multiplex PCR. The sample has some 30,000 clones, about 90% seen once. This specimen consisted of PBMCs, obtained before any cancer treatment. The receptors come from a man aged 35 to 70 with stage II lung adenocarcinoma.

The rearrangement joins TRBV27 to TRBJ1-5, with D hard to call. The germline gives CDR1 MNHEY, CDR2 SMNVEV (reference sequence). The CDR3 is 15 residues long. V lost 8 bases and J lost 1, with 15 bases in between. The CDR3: CASGPRHVSNQPQHF. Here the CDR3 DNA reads TGTGCCAGCGGACCTAGGCATGTCAGCAATCAGCCCCAGCATTTT.

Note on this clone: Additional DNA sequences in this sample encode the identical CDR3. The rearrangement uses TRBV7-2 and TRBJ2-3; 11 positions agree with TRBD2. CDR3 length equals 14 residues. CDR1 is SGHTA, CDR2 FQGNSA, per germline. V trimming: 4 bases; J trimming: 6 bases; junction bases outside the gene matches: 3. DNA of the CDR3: TGTGCCAGCAGCTCGGGACTAGCGGCTGATACGCAGTATTTT. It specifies CASSSGLAADTQYF.

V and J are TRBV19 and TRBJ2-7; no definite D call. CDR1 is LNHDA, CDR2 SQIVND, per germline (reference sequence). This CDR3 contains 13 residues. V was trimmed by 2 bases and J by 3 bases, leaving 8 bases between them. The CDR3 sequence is CASSIFDNYEQYF. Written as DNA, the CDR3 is TGTGCCAGTAGTATATTCGACAACTACGAGCAGTACTTC. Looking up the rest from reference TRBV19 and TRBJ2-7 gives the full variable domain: DGGITQSPKYLFRKEGQNVTLSCEQNLNHDAMYWYRQDPGQGLRLIYYSQIVNDFQKGDIAEGYSVSREKKESFPLTVTSAQKNPTAFYLCASSIFDNYEQYFGPGTRLTVT.

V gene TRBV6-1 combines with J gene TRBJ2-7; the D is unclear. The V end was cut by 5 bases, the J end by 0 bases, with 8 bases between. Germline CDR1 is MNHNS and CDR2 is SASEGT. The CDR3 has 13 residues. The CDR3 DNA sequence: TGTGCCAGCAGTACTGACCCCTCCTACGAGCAGTACTTC. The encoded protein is CASSTDPSYEQYF.

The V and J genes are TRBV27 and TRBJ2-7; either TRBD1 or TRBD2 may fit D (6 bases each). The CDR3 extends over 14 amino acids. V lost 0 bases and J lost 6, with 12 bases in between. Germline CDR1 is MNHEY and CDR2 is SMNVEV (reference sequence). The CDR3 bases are TGTGCCAGCAGTTTATCCGCCAGGGGAGGCGAGCAGTACTTC. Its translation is CASSLSARGGEQYF.

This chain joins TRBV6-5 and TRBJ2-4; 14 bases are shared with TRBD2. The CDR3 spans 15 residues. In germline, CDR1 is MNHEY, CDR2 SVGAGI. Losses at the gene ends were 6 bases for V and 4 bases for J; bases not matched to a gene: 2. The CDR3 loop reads CASRGLAGGKNIQYF. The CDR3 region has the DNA TGTGCCAGCAGAGGACTAGCGGGAGGAAAAAACATTCAGTACTTC.

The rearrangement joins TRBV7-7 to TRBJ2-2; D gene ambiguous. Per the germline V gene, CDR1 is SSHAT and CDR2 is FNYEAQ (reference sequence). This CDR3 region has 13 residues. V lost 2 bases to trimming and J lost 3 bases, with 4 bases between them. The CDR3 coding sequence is TGTGCCAGCAGCTTACCGGACACCGGGGAGCTGTTTTTT. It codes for CASSLPDTGELFF. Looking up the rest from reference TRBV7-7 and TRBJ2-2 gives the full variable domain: GAGVSQSPRYKVTKRGQDVTLRCDPISSHATLYWYQQALGQGPEFLTYFNYEAQPDKSGLPSDRFSAERPEGSISTLTIQRTEQRDSAMYRCASSLPDTGELFFGEGSRLTVL.

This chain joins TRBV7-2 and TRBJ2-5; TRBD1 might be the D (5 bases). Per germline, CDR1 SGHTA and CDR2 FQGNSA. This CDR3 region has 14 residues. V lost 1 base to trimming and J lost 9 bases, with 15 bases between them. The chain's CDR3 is CASSLVGAAQAQYF. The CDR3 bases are TGTGCCAGCAGCTTAGTTGGGGCGGCCCAGGCCCAGTACTTC. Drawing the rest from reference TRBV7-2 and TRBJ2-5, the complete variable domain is GAGVSQSPSNKVTEKGKDVELRCDPISGHTALYWYRQSLGQGLEFLIYFQGNSAPDKSGLPSDRFSAERTGGSVSTLTIQRTQQEDSAVYLCASSLVGAAQAQYFGPGTRLLVL.

The CDR3 coding sequence is TGTGCCAGCAGCATTCCGGGACAGGGGCTTACCCGCGGGGAGCTGTTTTTT. Its protein is CASSIPGQGLTRGELFF. V and J are TRBV13 and TRBJ2-2; 10 bases align to TRBD1. The germline gives CDR1 PRHDT, CDR2 FYEKMQ (reference sequence). The V segment lost 5 bases and the J segment 7 bases; nucleotides outside the gene matches: 13. The CDR3 consists of 17 residues. Combining the CDR3 with reference TRBV13 and TRBJ2-2 gives the whole variable domain AAGVIQSPRHLIKEKRETATLKCYPIPRHDTVYWYQQGPGQDPQFLISFYEKMQSDKGSIPDRFSAQQFSDYHSELNMSSLELGDSALYFCASSIPGQGLTRGELFFGEGSRLTVL.

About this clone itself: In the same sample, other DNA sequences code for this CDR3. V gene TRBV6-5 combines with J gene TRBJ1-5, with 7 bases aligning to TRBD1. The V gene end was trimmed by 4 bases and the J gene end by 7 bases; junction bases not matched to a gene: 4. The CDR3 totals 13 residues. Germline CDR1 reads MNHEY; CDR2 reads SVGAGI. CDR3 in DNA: TGTGCCAGCAGTTTACAACAGGGGCAGCCCCAGCATTTT. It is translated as CASSLQQGQPQHF.

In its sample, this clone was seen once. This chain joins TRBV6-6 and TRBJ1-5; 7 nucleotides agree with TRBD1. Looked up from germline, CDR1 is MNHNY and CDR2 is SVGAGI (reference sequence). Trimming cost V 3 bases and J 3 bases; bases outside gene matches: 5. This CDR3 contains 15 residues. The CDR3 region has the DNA TGTGCCAGCAGTTATTCCGACAGGGACAATCAGCCCCAGCATTTT. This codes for CASSYSDRDNQPQHF.

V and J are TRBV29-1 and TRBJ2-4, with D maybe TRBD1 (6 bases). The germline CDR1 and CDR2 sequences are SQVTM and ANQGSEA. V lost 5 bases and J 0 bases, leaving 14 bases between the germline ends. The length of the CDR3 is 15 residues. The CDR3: CSVRGHPLAKNIQYF. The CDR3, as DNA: TGCAGCGTTCGGGGACATCCCTTAGCCAAAAACATTCAGTACTTC.

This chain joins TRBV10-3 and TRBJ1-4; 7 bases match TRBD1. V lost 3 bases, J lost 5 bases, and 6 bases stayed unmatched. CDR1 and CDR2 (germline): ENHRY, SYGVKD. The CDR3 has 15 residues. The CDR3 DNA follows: TGTGCCATCAGTGAACCGGGACAGCTAAATGAAAAACTGTTTTTT. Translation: CAISEPGQLNEKLFF.

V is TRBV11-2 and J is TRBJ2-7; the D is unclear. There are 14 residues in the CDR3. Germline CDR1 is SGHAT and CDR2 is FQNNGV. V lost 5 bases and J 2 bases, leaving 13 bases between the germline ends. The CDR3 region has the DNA TGTGCCAGCAGCGTGGACGGCGCGCCCTACGAGCAGTACTTC. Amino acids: CASSVDGAPYEQYF.

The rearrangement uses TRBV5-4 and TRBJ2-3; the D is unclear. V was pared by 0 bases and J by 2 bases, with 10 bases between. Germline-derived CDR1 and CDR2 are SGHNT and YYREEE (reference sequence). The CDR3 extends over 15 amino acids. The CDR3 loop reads CASSLDHRHTDTQYF. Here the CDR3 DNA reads TGTGCCAGCAGCTTGGACCATCGACACACAGATACGCAGTATTTT.

CDR3 loop: CASSGTSGNEQFF. CDR3 bases: TGTGCCAGCAGCGGGACTAGCGGCAATGAGCAGTTCTTC. V gene TRBV9 combines with J gene TRBJ2-1, with 10 bases fitting TRBD2. V lost 3 bases, J lost 6 bases, and 0 bases stayed unmatched. This CDR3 is built from 13 residues. CDR1 is SGDLS and CDR2 is YYNGEE in the germline V gene.

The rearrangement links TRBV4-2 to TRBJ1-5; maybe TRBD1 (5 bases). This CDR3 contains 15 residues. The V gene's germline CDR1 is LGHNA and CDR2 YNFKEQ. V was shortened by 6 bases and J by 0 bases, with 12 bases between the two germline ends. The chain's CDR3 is CASSLGGDSNQPQHF. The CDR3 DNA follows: TGTGCCAGCAGTCTGGGGGGGGATAGCAATCAGCCCCAGCATTTT.

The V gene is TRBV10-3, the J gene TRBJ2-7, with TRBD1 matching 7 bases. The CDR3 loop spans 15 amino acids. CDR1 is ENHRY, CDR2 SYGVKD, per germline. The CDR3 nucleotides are TGTGCTCGCCAGTCGGCTCAGGGGGACATGGCCGAGCAGTACTTC. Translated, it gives CARQSAQGDMAEQYF.

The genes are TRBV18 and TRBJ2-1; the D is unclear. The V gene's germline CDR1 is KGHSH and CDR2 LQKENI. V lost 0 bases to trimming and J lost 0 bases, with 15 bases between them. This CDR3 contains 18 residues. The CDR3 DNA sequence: TGTGCCAGCTCACCACCCGGTACTCGCATAAGCTCCTACAATGAGCAGTTCTTC. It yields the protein CASSPPGTRISSYNEQFF.

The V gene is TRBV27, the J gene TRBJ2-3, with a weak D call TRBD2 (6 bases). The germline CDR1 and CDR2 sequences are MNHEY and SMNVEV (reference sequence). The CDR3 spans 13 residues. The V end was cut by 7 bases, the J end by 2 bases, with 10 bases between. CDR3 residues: CASNAGFTDTQYF. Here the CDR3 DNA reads TGTGCCAGCAACGCGGGGTTCACAGATACGCAGTATTTT.

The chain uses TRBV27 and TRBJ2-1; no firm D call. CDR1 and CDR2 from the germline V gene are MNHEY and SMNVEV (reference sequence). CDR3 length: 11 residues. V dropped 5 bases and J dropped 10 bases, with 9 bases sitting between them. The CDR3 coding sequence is TGTGCCAGCAGTCTAAACGGGGAGCAGTTCTTC. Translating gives CASSLNGEQFF.

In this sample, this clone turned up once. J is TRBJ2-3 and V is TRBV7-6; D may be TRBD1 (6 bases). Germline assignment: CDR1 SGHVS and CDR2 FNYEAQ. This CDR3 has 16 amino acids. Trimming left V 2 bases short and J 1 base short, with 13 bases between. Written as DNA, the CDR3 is TGTGCCAGCAGCTTACAAGGGGACACGCGCACAGATACGCAGTATTTT. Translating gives CASSLQGDTRTDTQYF.

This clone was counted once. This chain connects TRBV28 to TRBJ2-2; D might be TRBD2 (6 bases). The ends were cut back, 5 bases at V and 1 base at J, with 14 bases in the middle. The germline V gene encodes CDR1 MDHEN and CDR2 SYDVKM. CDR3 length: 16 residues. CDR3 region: CASSPLGGGNTGELFF. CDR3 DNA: TGTGCCAGCAGTCCCTTGGGGGGAGGGAACACCGGGGAGCTGTTTTTT.

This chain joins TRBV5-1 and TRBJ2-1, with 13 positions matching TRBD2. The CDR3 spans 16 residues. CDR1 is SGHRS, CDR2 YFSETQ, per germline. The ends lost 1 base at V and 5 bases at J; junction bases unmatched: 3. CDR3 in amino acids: CASSLLGTSGNNEQFF. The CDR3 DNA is TGCGCCAGCAGCTTGCTGGGGACTAGCGGGAACAATGAGCAGTTCTTC.

The CDR3 nucleotides read TGTGCCAGCCACATGGGGGATAAAAATTCACCCCTCCACTTT. Its translation: CASHMGDKNSPLHF. The chain joins TRBV6-5 to TRBJ1-6; TRBD1 is a possible D gene (5 bases). This CDR3 comprises 14 residues. V lost 8 bases and J 7 bases, leaving 15 bases between the germline ends. Germline CDR1 reads MNHEY; CDR2 reads SVGAGI.

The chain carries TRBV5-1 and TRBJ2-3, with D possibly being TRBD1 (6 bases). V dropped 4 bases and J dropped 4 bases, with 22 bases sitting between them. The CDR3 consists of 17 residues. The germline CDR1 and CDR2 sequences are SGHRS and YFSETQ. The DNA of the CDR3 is TGCGCCAGCAGCCCTGCTTGGAGCTCTCGACAGGCAGATACGCAGTATTTT. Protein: CASSPAWSSRQADTQYF.

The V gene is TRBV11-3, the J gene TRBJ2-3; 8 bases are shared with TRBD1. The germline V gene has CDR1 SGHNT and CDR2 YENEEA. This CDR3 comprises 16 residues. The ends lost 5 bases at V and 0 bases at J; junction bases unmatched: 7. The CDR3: CASSRGQGASTDTQYF. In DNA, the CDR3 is TGTGCCAGCAGCCGAGGACAGGGTGCTAGCACAGATACGCAGTATTTT.